These 20 T cell receptor beta chains were sequenced from one sample in a study of blood T cell repertoires in COVID-19. Profiling relied on immunoSEQ multiplex PCR, and the TCRdb table lists in-frame clones only, not all of them. The profile covers some 100,000 clones, with roughly nine tenths appearing a single time and 0.85% to 1% taken by the ten largest. The sequenced material came from peripheral blood. The receptor set was obtained from a man in his fifties or sixties with acute or convalescent COVID-19.

The CDR3 sequence: CASGPTSSGNTIYF. The CDR3 DNA reads as TGTGCCAGCGGCCCAACAAGCTCTGGAAACACCATATATTTT. This sequence joins TRBV9 and TRBJ1-3, with D unresolved. This CDR3 region has 14 residues. Germline values: CDR1 SGDLS, CDR2 YYNGEE. The V gene lost 7 bases and the J gene lost 0 bases, with 11 bases spanning the gap.

The chain is built from TRBV6-5 and TRBJ2-2, with TRBD1 matching 7 bases. V lost 6 bases and J lost 6; bases outside the gene matches: 10. The germline V gene encodes CDR1 MNHEY and CDR2 SVGAGI. The CDR3 runs 15 residues. DNA for the CDR3: TGTGCCAGCAGGAAAGCACAGGGGTTTTCCGGGGAGCTGTTTTTT. Encoded protein: CASRKAQGFSGELFF.

This clone was seen a handful of times. The rearrangement uses TRBV2 and TRBJ2-3; TRBD2 agrees at 12 bases. The CDR3 totals 18 residues. V gave up 5 bases and J gave up 3 bases; unmatched junction bases: 12. Germline-derived CDR1 and CDR2 are SNHLY and FYNNEI. The CDR3 nucleotides are TGTGCCAGCAGTCTAAGCAGACTAGCGGGAGTTTCAACAGATACGCAGTATTTT. This encodes CASSLSRLAGVSTDTQYF.

The chain couples TRBV4-1 to TRBJ1-4; weak D call: TRBD1 (5 bases). V was cut by 0 bases and J by 0 bases, with 14 bases left in between. This CDR3 spans 18 amino acids. The germline gives CDR1 MGHRA, CDR2 YSYEKL. The CDR3 DNA reads as TGCGCCAGCAGCCAAGAGCCTCAGGCAGGGCCAACTAATGAAAAACTGTTTTTT. This codes for CASSQEPQAGPTNEKLFF.

The chain's CDR3 is CANLEGSYEQYF. The CDR3 bases are TGTGCCAACTTGGAGGGCAGCTACGAGCAGTACTTC. The V call is TRBV21-1, the J call TRBJ2-7; the table gives TRBD2 as D, unverified against the DNA. TRBV21-1 is noted as a pseudogene. CDR3 length: 12 residues.

This clone came up once. CDR3 protein: CASSPRRQGGGRGTGELFF. CDR3 sequence (DNA): TGTGCCAGTAGTCCTCGGAGACAGGGGGGCGGGAGAGGAACCGGGGAGCTGTTTTTT. This rearrangement joins TRBV19 to TRBJ2-2; 9 nucleotides agree with TRBD1. V dropped 5 bases and J dropped 5; count of bases not matched to a gene: 18. Germline values: CDR1 LNHDA, CDR2 SQIVND (reference sequence). This CDR3 contains 19 residues.

This clone was seen only once. The rearrangement links TRBV28 to TRBJ1-3; 11 bases match TRBD1. The CDR3 contains 17 residues. V dropped 5 bases and J dropped 3; count of bases not matched to a gene: 9. Germline V CDR1 and CDR2: MDHEN, SYDVKM. CDR3 sequence (DNA): TGTGCCAGCAGTGCCTCCGGGACAGGGGGGTTTGGAAACACCATATATTTT. Protein product: CASSASGTGGFGNTIYF.

This rearrangement joins TRBV27 to TRBJ2-7; 11 bases match TRBD1. V shed 5 bases and J 5 bases; nucleotides not matched to a gene: 8. Germline V gene data show CDR1 as MNHEY and CDR2 as SMNVEV (reference sequence). The CDR3 sequence is 15 residues long. The CDR3 is CASSPGTGGFNEQYF. CDR3 in DNA: TGTGCCAGCAGTCCTGGGACAGGGGGTTTCAACGAGCAGTACTTC.

This CDR3 reads CASSDTGSSYNEQFF. In nucleotides, the CDR3 is TGTGCCAGCAGTGATACGGGGAGCTCCTACAATGAGCAGTTCTTC. The chain combines TRBV6-4 with TRBJ2-1; possibly TRBD2 for D (5 bases). Deletions cut 3 bases from V and 0 bases from J, with 9 bases between. CDR3 length equals 15 residues. Germline assignment: CDR1 MRHNA and CDR2 SNTAGT.

The chain has TRBV18 and TRBJ1-5, with 9 bases fitting TRBD1. V was pared by 3 bases and J by 6 bases, with 12 bases of the junction left unmatched. The CDR3 loop spans 17 amino acids. Germline loops: CDR1 KGHSH, CDR2 LQKENI. CDR3 residues: CASSPLGDRVGRQPQHF. CDR3 DNA: TGTGCCAGCTCACCCCTGGGGGACAGGGTAGGTCGTCAGCCCCAGCATTTT.

Here the CDR3 DNA reads TGTGCCAGCAGTGTAAGGACAGGCCGAGGCACTGAAGCTTTCTTT. This gives the protein CASSVRTGRGTEAFF. V gene TRBV2 combines with J gene TRBJ1-1; 7 positions match TRBD1. V lost 4 bases to trimming and J lost 4 bases; unmatched junction nucleotides: 9. CDR3 size: 15 residues. Germline V gene sequence: CDR1 SNHLY, CDR2 FYNNEI.

The chain links TRBV2 to TRBJ2-1; 10 positions agree with TRBD2. The V and J ends lost 4 bases and 10 bases, in that order; junction bases with no gene match: 4. Germline V gene lookup returns CDR1 SNHLY and CDR2 FYNNEI. CDR3 size: 13 residues. The CDR3 here is CASSVKLAGEQFF. The CDR3 bases are TGTGCCAGCAGTGTTAAACTAGCGGGAGAGCAGTTCTTC.

This chain connects TRBV3-1 (or the pseudogene TRBV3-2) to TRBJ1-1; 7 bases are shared with TRBD1. Germline trimming cut 5 bases from V and 4 bases from J; bases unmatched to any gene: 1. In germline, CDR1 is LGHDT, CDR2 YNNKEL (reference sequence). There are 12 residues in the CDR3. The DNA of the CDR3 is TGTGCCAGCAGCGACAGGGTCACTGAAGCTTTCTTT. Translating gives CASSDRVTEAFF.

This chain uses TRBV4-1 with TRBJ2-1; 8 bases agree with TRBD2. The CDR3 length is 16 residues. The germline CDR1 and CDR2 sequences are MGHRA and YSYEKL. After removal of 1 base from V and 2 bases from J, the junction contained 4 bases not matched to a gene. CDR3 nucleotide sequence: TGCGCCAGCAGCCAAGCCAGCGGGAGACCCTACAATGAGCAGTTCTTC. Protein product: CASSQASGRPYNEQFF.

The genes are TRBV5-1 and TRBJ2-1, with 13 bases aligning to TRBD2. Trimming cost V 5 bases and J 8 bases; bases outside gene matches: 4. The germline V gene has CDR1 SGHRS and CDR2 YFSETQ. The CDR3 is 14 residues long. In DNA, the CDR3 is TGCGCCAGCAGGGGACTAGCGGGGATCGATGAGCAGTTCTTC. Protein product: CASRGLAGIDEQFF.

V and J are TRBV11-2 and TRBJ1-1; the D gene is possibly TRBD1 (5 bases). Between the trimmed V and J ends, which lost 5 bases and 1 base, there was a span of 11 bases. Germline V gene data show CDR1 as SGHAT and CDR2 as FQNNGV. This CDR3 contains 14 residues. The CDR3 nucleotides read TGTGCCAGCAGCCGGGACTGGGGGAACACTGAAGCTTTCTTT. As protein: CASSRDWGNTEAFF. Complete variable domain (other parts from reference TRBV11-2 and TRBJ1-1): EAGVAQSPRYKIIEKRQSVAFWCNPISGHATLYWYQQILGQGPKLLIQFQNNGVVDDSQLPKDRFSAERLKGVDSTLKIQPAKLEDSAVYLCASSRDWGNTEAFFGQGTRLTVV.

The V gene is TRBV18, the J gene TRBJ2-2; the D gene is possibly TRBD2 (5 bases). Between the trimmed V and J ends, which lost 5 bases and 0 bases, there was a span of 16 bases. There are 17 residues in the CDR3. Germline-derived CDR1 and CDR2 are KGHSH and LQKENI. The chain's CDR3 is CASSEIRRATNTGELFF. CDR3 sequence (DNA): TGTGCCAGCTCAGAGATTCGGCGGGCGACGAACACCGGGGAGCTGTTTTTT.

The chain couples TRBV10-1 to TRBJ2-2; D is unresolved. The ends were cut back, 3 bases at V and 3 bases at J, with 5 bases in the middle. Looked up from germline, CDR1 is WNHNN and CDR2 is SYGVQD (reference sequence). This CDR3 contains 13 residues. For the CDR3, the DNA is TGCGCCAGCAGTGAAGACTACACCGGGGAGCTGTTTTTT. Protein: CASSEDYTGELFF.

The chain recombines TRBV18 with TRBJ2-5, with 8 nucleotides matching TRBD1. This CDR3 is 14 amino acids long. The germline CDR1 and CDR2 sequences are KGHSH and LQKENI. V was clipped by 5 bases and J by 2 bases; unmatched bases: 4. The CDR3 loop reads CASSSGQGQETQYF. The CDR3 nucleotides are TGTGCCAGCTCATCCGGACAGGGACAAGAGACCCAGTACTTC.

V and J are TRBV6-5 and TRBJ1-3; D unresolved. Per the germline V gene, CDR1 is MNHEY and CDR2 is SVGAGI. The CDR3 loop spans 15 amino acids. Trimming stripped 5 bases from V and 7 bases from J, with 18 bases between. CDR3 sequence: CASSLAFGDGNTIYF. In DNA, the CDR3 is TGTGCCAGCAGTCTCGCTTTCGGAGACGGGAACACCATATATTTT.